The 30 T cell receptor beta chains reported below all come from one sample, sequenced in a study of T cell changes during pregnancy in multiple sclerosis. Some clones are missing from TCRdb's copy, which holds only in-frame ones; the method was immunoSEQ multiplex PCR. The sample consists of roughly 64,000 clones, around 97% of them appearing once. This specimen consisted of CD8+ T cells from peripheral blood mononuclear cells, obtained after pregnancy. These receptors originate from a female donor with multiple sclerosis, enrolled in a pregnancy study.

The genes are TRBV7-9 and TRBJ1-1; D possibly corresponds to TRBD1 (6 bases). With 0 bases removed from V and 8 bases from J, the gap between germline ends came to 19 bases. The CDR3 extends over 16 amino acids. The germline V gene has CDR1 SEHNR and CDR2 FQNEAQ (reference sequence). The CDR3 loop is CASSLARTESHGEAFF. CDR3 in DNA: TGTGCCAGCAGCTTAGCCCGGACAGAATCCCACGGCGAAGCTTTCTTT.

This chain joins TRBV27 and TRBJ1-4; D is perhaps TRBD1 (6 bases). Germline-derived CDR1 and CDR2 are MNHEY and SMNVEV (reference sequence). Trimming took off 3 bases at V and 6 bases at J, with 11 bases between the two ends. This CDR3 comprises 14 residues. The CDR3 reads CASSLGGRDEKLFF. The CDR3 DNA follows: TGTGCCAGCAGTTTGGGGGGGCGCGATGAAAAACTGTTTTTT.

V is TRBV21-1 and J is TRBJ1-1; the tabulated D call, TRBD1, remains unverified against the DNA. TRBV21-1 is noted as a pseudogene. The CDR3 is made up of 16 amino acids. The DNA of the CDR3 is TGTGCCAGCGGCCGACAGCCGGGTAATGTGAACACTGAAGCTTTCTTT. Translated: CASGRQPGNVNTEAFF.

V usage is TRBV6-6 and J usage is TRBJ1-2, with 7 nucleotides matching TRBD1. Germline V CDR1 and CDR2: MNHNY, SVGAGI (reference sequence). J gave up 4 bases and V 4 bases, and 3 bases lay outside the gene matches. This CDR3 comprises 13 residues. CDR3 in DNA: TGTGCCAGCAGTTCACAGGGGTTCTATGGCTACACCTTC. Its protein is CASSSQGFYGYTF.

J is TRBJ2-7 and V is TRBV29-1; 9 bases match TRBD1. Trimming removed 7 bases from V and 2 bases from J; junction bases left unmatched: 3. Germline values: CDR1 SQVTM, CDR2 ANQGSEA. There are 12 residues in the CDR3. CDR3 nucleotide sequence: TGCAGCGCCGGGGACAGGGCCTACGAGCAGTACTTC. Translating it yields CSAGDRAYEQYF.

This clone was seen just once. This chain uses TRBV7-6 with TRBJ1-4; TRBD1 matches 12 bases. Per the germline V gene, CDR1 is SGHVS and CDR2 is FNYEAQ. This CDR3 has 19 residues. J was trimmed by 6 bases and V by 2 bases; bases with no gene match: 13. As DNA, the CDR3 is TGTGCCAGCAGCTTAAAGCCCGGGACAGGGGGCTTGGAAGATGAAAAACTGTTTTTT. Residues: CASSLKPGTGGLEDEKLFF.

The V and J genes are TRBV28 and TRBJ1-1; 7 nucleotides match TRBD1. Germline CDR1 is MDHEN and CDR2 is SYDVKM. V gave up 10 bases and J gave up 1 base; unmatched junction bases: 6. This CDR3 spans 13 amino acids. The CDR3 loop reads CATTGQANTEAFF. Here the CDR3 DNA reads TGTGCCACCACCGGACAGGCGAACACTGAAGCTTTCTTT.

The chain is built from TRBV9 and TRBJ2-4; TRBD2 is a possible D gene (6 bases). Germline V gene sequence: CDR1 SGDLS, CDR2 YYNGEE. The V gene lost 0 bases and the J gene lost 8 bases, with 21 bases spanning the gap. The CDR3 covers 17 residues. The CDR3 here is CASSVDGGTGFGDIQYF. DNA of the CDR3: TGTGCCAGCAGCGTAGACGGGGGAACAGGTTTCGGGGACATTCAGTACTTC.

This sequence joins TRBV4-3 and TRBJ1-1, with D hard to call. Germline V gives CDR1 LGHNA, CDR2 YSLEER. The CDR3 extends over 16 amino acids. Trimming stripped 1 base from V and 0 bases from J, with 12 bases between. The CDR3 sequence: CASSQAWREMNTEAFF. CDR3 bases: TGCGCCAGCAGCCAAGCGTGGAGGGAGATGAACACTGAAGCTTTCTTT.

This clone was counted a few times. The chain couples TRBV12-5 to TRBJ1-1; the match to TRBD1 covers 7 bases. The CDR3 has 12 residues. J gave up 1 base and V 8 bases, and 1 base lay outside the gene matches. The germline gives CDR1 LGHNT, CDR2 FRNRAP. This CDR3 reads CASRQGNTEAFF. The CDR3 DNA follows: TGTGCTAGTCGACAGGGGAACACTGAAGCTTTCTTT.

CDR3 in amino acids: CASSLADMGPYEQYF. The CDR3, as DNA: TGCGCCAGCAGCTTGGCCGACATGGGGCCCTACGAGCAGTACTTC. This chain uses TRBV5-1 with TRBJ2-7; D possibly corresponds to TRBD1 (5 bases). The CDR3 sequence is 15 residues long. Trimming removed 0 bases from V and 2 bases from J, with 12 bases in between. In germline, CDR1 is SGHRS, CDR2 YFSETQ.

V gene TRBV19 combines with J gene TRBJ2-2, with D hard to call. The CDR3 consists of 15 residues. Germline V gives CDR1 LNHDA, CDR2 SQIVND (reference sequence). Trimming shortened V by 1 base and J by 4 bases, and 10 bases separated the two germline ends. The CDR3 region has the DNA TGTGCCAGTAGTATAGCCAGCAGGTCCACCGGGGAGCTGTTTTTT. It specifies CASSIASRSTGELFF.

The sample holds many counts of this clone. The J gene is TRBJ2-7, the V gene TRBV7-9; D not resolved. CDR3 length: 13 amino acids. Germline lookup yields CDR1 SEHNR and CDR2 FQNEAQ (reference sequence). Trimming shortened V by 1 base and J by 4 bases, and 8 bases separated the two germline ends. The DNA for the CDR3 is TGTGCCAGCAGCTTAGTCGATAGATACGAGCAGTACTTC. It specifies CASSLVDRYEQYF.

The chain recombines TRBV5-4 with TRBJ2-7, with 10 positions matching TRBD2. Germline CDR1 and CDR2: SGHNT and YYREEE (reference sequence). J gave up 7 bases and V 4 bases, and 11 bases lay outside the gene matches. This CDR3 is 15 amino acids long. The CDR3 protein is CASSPGPLAGDEQYF. Here the CDR3 DNA reads TGTGCCAGCAGCCCTGGGCCCCTAGCGGGAGATGAGCAGTACTTC.

This clone was counted a single time. The rearrangement uses TRBV4-1 and TRBJ1-1; no clear D gene. Trimming took 5 bases from V and 3 from J, leaving 10 bases between them. The germline V gene encodes CDR1 MGHRA and CDR2 YSYEKL. This CDR3 has 13 residues. The CDR3 bases are TGCGCCAGCAGCTACCCGGGGTACACTGAAGCTTTCTTT. As protein: CASSYPGYTEAFF.

This rearrangement joins TRBV5-4 to TRBJ2-3; 7 nucleotides agree with TRBD1. Germline V CDR1 and CDR2: SGHNT, YYREEE (reference sequence). The CDR3 is made up of 14 amino acids. J was trimmed by 5 bases and V by 2 bases; bases with no gene match: 5. In nucleotides, the CDR3 is TGTGCCAGCAGCTTTGGACAGGATTTAGATACGCAGTATTTT. Protein: CASSFGQDLDTQYF.

The genes are TRBV7-6 and TRBJ2-1; D possibly corresponds to TRBD1 (6 bases). This CDR3 is built from 15 residues. The germline V gene has CDR1 SGHVS and CDR2 FNYEAQ. Trimming left V 5 bases short and J 5 bases short, with 16 bases between. As DNA, the CDR3 is TGTGCCAGCAGCCCGGGAAGGGGACAAAACAATGAGCAGTTCTTC. Translation: CASSPGRGQNNEQFF.

The chain couples TRBV4-2 to TRBJ2-3; possibly TRBD2 for D (5 bases). In germline, CDR1 is LGHNA, CDR2 YNFKEQ. V was pared by 1 base and J by 1 base, with 15 bases between. This CDR3 has 17 residues. As DNA, the CDR3 is TGTGCCAGCAGCCAAGTGGGTGAGGACTTAGGCACAGATACGCAGTATTTT. It codes for CASSQVGEDLGTDTQYF.

The chain combines TRBV6-1 with TRBJ2-5, with D maybe TRBD2 (5 bases). In germline, CDR1 is MNHNS, CDR2 SASEGT. The CDR3 totals 16 residues. V was trimmed by 2 bases and J by 2 bases, leaving 15 bases between them. In nucleotides, the CDR3 is TGTGCCAGCAGTGAACGCGACACAGCGGCTCAAGAGACCCAGTACTTC. Its translation is CASSERDTAAQETQYF.

The rearrangement uses TRBV4-2 and TRBJ2-1; 14 positions match TRBD2. V was clipped by 2 bases and J by 8 bases; unmatched bases: 8. From germline, CDR1 is LGHNA and CDR2 YNFKEQ. This CDR3 contains 17 residues. CDR3 DNA sequence: TGTGCCAGCAGCCAATCCGGACTAGCGGGAGGAGCCCATGAGCAGTTCTTC. It encodes CASSQSGLAGGAHEQFF.

The chain carries TRBV6-1 and TRBJ2-7; TRBD2 agrees at 13 bases. The CDR3 runs to 18 residues. Trimming removed 0 bases from V and 5 bases from J; junction bases left unmatched: 10. Germline V gives CDR1 MNHNS, CDR2 SASEGT. CDR3 residues: CASSEATGGGLAGDEQYF. The CDR3 region has the DNA TGTGCCAGCAGTGAAGCAACAGGGGGCGGACTAGCGGGAGACGAGCAGTACTTC.

V and J are TRBV10-3 and TRBJ2-1, with D perhaps matching TRBD1 (5 bases). Germline values: CDR1 ENHRY, CDR2 SYGVKD. CDR3 length: 14 amino acids. V was shortened by 8 bases and J by 0 bases, with 11 bases between the two germline ends. DNA for the CDR3: TGTGCCATCTGGCAGGGAAGCTCCTACAATGAGCAGTTCTTC. Protein: CAIWQGSSYNEQFF.

V usage is TRBV5-3 and J usage is TRBJ2-1, with D possibly matching TRBD1 (6 bases). TRBV5-3 is assigned to the ORF class and has an uncertain function. The CDR3 extends over 16 amino acids. V gave up 1 base and J gave up 2 bases, with 13 bases separating them. The CDR3 coding sequence is TGTGCCAGAAGCTTGCCCTGGCAGGGGACCTACAATGAGCAGTTCTTC. This codes for CARSLPWQGTYNEQFF.

The chain recombines TRBV27 with TRBJ2-5, with D possibly being TRBD2 (8 bases). V gave up 5 bases and J gave up 13 bases, with 17 bases separating them. The CDR3 has 12 residues. Looked up from germline, CDR1 is MNHEY and CDR2 is SMNVEV (reference sequence). The CDR3 loop reads CASSPRGGQLYF. CDR3 nucleotide sequence: TGTGCCAGCAGTCCCCGGGGGGGACAGTTGTACTTC.

The chain combines TRBV7-6 with TRBJ2-2; tentative D call: TRBD2 (5 bases). CDR1 SGHVS and CDR2 FNYEAQ come from the germline V gene. CDR3 length: 12 residues. V lost 5 bases, J lost 8 bases, and 9 bases lay in between. The chain's CDR3 is CASSLPGGELFF. In DNA, the CDR3 is TGTGCCAGCAGCCTTCCGGGAGGGGAGCTGTTTTTT.

The chain carries TRBV2 and TRBJ2-2; the D gene is possibly TRBD1 (5 bases). Trimming pared 3 bases from V and 6 bases from J, leaving 8 bases between. The CDR3 runs to 13 residues. Per the germline V gene, CDR1 is SNHLY and CDR2 is FYNNEI. In DNA, the CDR3 is TGTGCCAGCAGTGACAGGGCGGCCGGGGAGCTGTTTTTT. This translates into CASSDRAAGELFF.

The genes are TRBV6-5 and TRBJ2-1, with a possible D match to TRBD2 (6 bases). The CDR3 runs to 12 residues. Germline CDR1 reads MNHEY; CDR2 reads SVGAGI. Trimming took off 10 bases at V and 8 bases at J, with 15 bases between the two ends. The CDR3: CATRWRGYEQFF. CDR3 sequence (DNA): TGTGCCACCAGGTGGAGGGGCTATGAGCAGTTCTTC.

J is TRBJ1-1 and V is TRBV7-9; 9 nucleotides align to TRBD1. The trim removed 7 bases at V and 5 bases at J, leaving 14 bases unmatched. There are 16 residues in the CDR3. CDR1 and CDR2 (germline): SEHNR, FQNEAQ (reference sequence). In DNA, the CDR3 is TGTGCCAGCAACGAATTAACAGGGGGCGCGTATACTGAAGCTTTCTTT. This translates into CASNELTGGAYTEAFF.

This clone has a single count. The gene calls are TRBV28 and TRBJ2-4, with D tentatively TRBD1 (5 bases). The CDR3 length is 19 residues. Trimming removed 6 bases from V and 6 bases from J, with 30 bases in between. Germline CDR1 MDHEN, CDR2 SYDVKM. The CDR3 region is CASSTTVSAGVSWLNIQYF. The CDR3, as DNA: TGTGCCAGCAGCACGACAGTATCGGCAGGAGTTAGTTGGTTAAACATTCAGTACTTC. The whole variable domain, filled in from reference TRBV28 and TRBJ2-4, reads DVKVTQSSRYLVKRTGEKVFLECVQDMDHENMFWYRQDPGLGLRLIYFSYDVKMKEKGDIPEGYSVSREKKERFSLILESASTNQTSMYLCASSTTVSAGVSWLNIQYFGAGTRLSVL.

The rearrangement links TRBV19 to TRBJ2-7, with 8 bases identical to TRBD1. Trimming cost V 1 base and J 2 bases; bases outside gene matches: 4. In germline, CDR1 is LNHDA, CDR2 SQIVND (reference sequence). The CDR3 has 15 residues. The CDR3 loop reads CASSIGTGLTYEQYF. The CDR3 DNA sequence: TGTGCCAGTAGTATAGGGACAGGGCTCACCTACGAGCAGTACTTC.